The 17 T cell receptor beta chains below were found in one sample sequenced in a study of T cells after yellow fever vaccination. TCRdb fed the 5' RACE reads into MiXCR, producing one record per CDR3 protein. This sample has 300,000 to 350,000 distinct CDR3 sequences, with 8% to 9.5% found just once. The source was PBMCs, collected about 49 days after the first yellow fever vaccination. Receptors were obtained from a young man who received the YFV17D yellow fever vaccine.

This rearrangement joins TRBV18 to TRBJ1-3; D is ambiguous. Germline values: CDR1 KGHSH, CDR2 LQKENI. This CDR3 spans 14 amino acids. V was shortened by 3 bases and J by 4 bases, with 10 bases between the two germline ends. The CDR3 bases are TGTGCCAGCTCACCGGCGTTCCTCGGAAACACCATATATTTT. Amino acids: CASSPAFLGNTIYF.

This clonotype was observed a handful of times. The CDR3 region is CASSRPTSDPGNTIYF. In nucleotides, the CDR3 is TGTGCCAGCAGTCGCCCGACCTCTGACCCTGGAAACACCATATATTTT. The chain carries TRBV12-3 or TRBV12-4 and TRBJ1-3; no clear D. The ends were cut back, 5 bases at V and 2 bases at J, with 16 bases in the middle. The CDR3 is made up of 16 amino acids.

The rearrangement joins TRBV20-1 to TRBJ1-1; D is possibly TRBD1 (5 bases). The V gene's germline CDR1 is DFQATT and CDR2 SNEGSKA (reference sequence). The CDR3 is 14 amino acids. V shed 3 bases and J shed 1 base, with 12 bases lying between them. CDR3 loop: CSARGRGGNTEAFF. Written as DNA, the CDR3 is TGCAGTGCTAGGGGTCGGGGGGGGAACACTGAAGCTTTCTTT.

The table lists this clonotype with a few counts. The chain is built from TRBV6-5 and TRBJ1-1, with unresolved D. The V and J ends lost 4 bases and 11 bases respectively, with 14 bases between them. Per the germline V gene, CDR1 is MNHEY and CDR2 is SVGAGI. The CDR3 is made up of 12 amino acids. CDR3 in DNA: TGTGCCAGCAGTTCCACCCCCGGGGTGGCTTTCTTT. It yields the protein CASSSTPGVAFF.

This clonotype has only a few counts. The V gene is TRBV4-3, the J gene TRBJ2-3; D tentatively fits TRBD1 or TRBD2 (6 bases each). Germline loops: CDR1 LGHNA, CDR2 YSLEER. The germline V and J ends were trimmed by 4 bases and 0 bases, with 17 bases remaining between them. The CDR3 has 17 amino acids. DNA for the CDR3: TGCGCCAGCAGCCTAGATTCGGGGGCCCGAAGCACAGATACGCAGTATTTT. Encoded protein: CASSLDSGARSTDTQYF.

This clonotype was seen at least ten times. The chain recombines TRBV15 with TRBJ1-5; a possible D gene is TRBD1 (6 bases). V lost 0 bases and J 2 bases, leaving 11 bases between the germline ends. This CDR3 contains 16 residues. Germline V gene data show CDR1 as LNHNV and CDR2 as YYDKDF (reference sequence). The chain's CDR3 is CATSRDPRGGNQPQHF. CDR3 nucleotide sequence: TGTGCCACCAGCAGAGACCCGAGGGGGGGCAATCAGCCCCAGCATTTT.

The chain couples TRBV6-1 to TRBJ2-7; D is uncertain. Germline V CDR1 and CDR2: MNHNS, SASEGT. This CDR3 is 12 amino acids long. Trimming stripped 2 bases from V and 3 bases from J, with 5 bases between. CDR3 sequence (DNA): TGTGCCAGCAGTGAACTCCGCTACGAGCAGTACGTC. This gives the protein CASSELRYEQYV.

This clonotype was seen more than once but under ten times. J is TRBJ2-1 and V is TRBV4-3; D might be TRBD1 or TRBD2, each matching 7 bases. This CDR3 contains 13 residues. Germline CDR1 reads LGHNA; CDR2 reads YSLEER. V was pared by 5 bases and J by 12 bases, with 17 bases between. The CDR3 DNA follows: TGCGCCAGCAGCACTGACAGGGAGGGGTCGCAGTTCTTC. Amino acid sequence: CASSTDREGSQFF.

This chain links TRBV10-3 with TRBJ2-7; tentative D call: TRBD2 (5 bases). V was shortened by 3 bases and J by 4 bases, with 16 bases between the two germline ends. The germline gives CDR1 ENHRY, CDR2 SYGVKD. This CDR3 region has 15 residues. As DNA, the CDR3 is TGTGCCATCAGTGATGGTCCAGGACTGATGTACGAGCAGTACGTC. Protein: CAISDGPGLMYEQYV.

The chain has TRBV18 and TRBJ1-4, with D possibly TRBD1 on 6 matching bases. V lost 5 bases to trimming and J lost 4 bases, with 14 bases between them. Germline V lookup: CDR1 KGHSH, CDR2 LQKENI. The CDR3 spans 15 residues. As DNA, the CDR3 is TGTGCCAGCTCATCAGGACAGTATCTTAATGAAAAACTGTTTTTT. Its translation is CASSSGQYLNEKLFF.

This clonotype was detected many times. The CDR3 DNA reads as TGTGCCAGCAGCTTGGACGGCGGCTATAATTCACCCCTCCACTTT. Translated, it gives CASSLDGGYNSPLHF. The J gene is TRBJ1-6, the V gene TRBV5-6; D is unclear. CDR3 length equals 15 residues. Germline lookup yields CDR1 SGHDT and CDR2 YYEEEE. With 0 bases removed from V and 3 bases from J, the gap between germline ends came to 7 bases. Filled out from reference TRBV5-6 and TRBJ1-6, the complete variable domain reads DAGVTQSPTHLIKTRGQQVTLRCSPKSGHDTVSWYQQALGQGPQFIFQYYEEEERQRGNFPDRFSGHQFPNYSSELNVNALLLGDSALYLCASSLDGGYNSPLHFGNGTRLTVT.

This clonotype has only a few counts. The CDR3 nucleotides are TGTGCCAGCAGTTTCCGGGATTACGAGCAGTACTTC. Residues: CASSFRDYEQYF. V and J are TRBV6-2 or TRBV6-3 and TRBJ2-7; a possible D gene is TRBD2 (5 bases). The CDR3 has 12 residues. The ends were cut back, 4 bases at V and 4 bases at J, with 8 bases in the middle. Germline CDR1 is MNHEY and CDR2 is SVGEGT.

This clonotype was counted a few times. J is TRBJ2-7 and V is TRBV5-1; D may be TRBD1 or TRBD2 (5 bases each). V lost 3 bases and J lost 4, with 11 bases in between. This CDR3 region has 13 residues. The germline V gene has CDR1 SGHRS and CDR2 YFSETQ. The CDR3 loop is CASSSGLGYEQYV. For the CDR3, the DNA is TGCGCCAGCAGCTCGGGGCTAGGATACGAGCAGTACGTC.

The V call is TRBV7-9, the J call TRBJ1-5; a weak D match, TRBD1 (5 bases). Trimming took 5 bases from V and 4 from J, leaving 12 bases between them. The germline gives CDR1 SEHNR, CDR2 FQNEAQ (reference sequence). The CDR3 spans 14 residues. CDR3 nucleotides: TGTGCCAGCAGCCCTCAGGAGGGGAATCAGCCCCAGCATTTT. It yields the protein CASSPQEGNQPQHF.

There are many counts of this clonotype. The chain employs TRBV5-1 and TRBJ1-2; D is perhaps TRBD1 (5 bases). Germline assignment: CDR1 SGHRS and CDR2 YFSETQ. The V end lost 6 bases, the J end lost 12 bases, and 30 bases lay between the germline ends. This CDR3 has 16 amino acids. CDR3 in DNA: TGCGCCAGCAAATCAAAGACCGGGACCGACGCCTCGGGGAACACCTTC. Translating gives CASKSKTGTDASGNTF.

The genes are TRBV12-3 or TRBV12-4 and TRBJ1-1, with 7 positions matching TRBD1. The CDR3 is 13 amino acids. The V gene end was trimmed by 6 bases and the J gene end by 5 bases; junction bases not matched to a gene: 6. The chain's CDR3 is CASRVQGLTEAFF. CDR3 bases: TGTGCCAGCAGAGTACAGGGGTTAACTGAAGCTTTCTTT.

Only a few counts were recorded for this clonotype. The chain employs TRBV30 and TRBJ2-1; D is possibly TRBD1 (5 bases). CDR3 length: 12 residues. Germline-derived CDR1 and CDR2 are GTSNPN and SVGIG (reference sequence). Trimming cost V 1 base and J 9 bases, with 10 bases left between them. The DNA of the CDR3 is TGTGCCTGGAGTGGGGGTGGGGCTGAGCAGTTCTTC. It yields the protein CAWSGGGAEQFF.